The next 2 T cell receptor beta chains were all read from a single sample in a study of T cells in Graves' hyperthyroidism and ophthalmopathy. Amplification targeted TCR beta CDR3 regions from RNA transcripts. A first-round RT-PCR of the TCR CDR3 used the HTBI primer set. TCRdb recomputed calls from the multiplex PCR reads with MiXCR, one row per CDR3 protein. Among 560,000 or so distinct CDR3 sequences, about 43% were seen once, and the ten largest hold about 7.8%. The specimen was peripheral blood or thyroid tissue (not recorded which). These receptors originate from a woman aged 18-30 years with Graves' hyperthyroidism.

This clonotype was recorded many times. CDR3 DNA: TGTGCCAGCAGCGTGGGACAGGCGTCGACTGAAGCTTTCTTT. Translating gives CASSVGQASTEAFF. The chain joins TRBV9 to TRBJ1-1, with 8 bases matching TRBD1. Losses at the gene ends were 2 bases for V and 5 bases for J; bases not matched to a gene: 5. CDR3 length: 14 amino acids. Germline-derived CDR1 and CDR2 are SGDLS and YYNGEE.

The rearrangement uses TRBV29-1 and TRBJ1-6; no clear D. Between the trimmed V and J ends, which lost 4 bases and 10 bases, there was a span of 14 bases. Germline V gene data show CDR1 as SQVTM and CDR2 as ANQGSEA. The CDR3 is 13 amino acids. DNA of the CDR3: TGCAGCGTTGCTGGGGAATGGCGGTCACCCCTCCACTTT. This gives the protein CSVAGEWRSPLHF.